This TCR beta chain is from a study of shared clonotypes between healthy human individuals. The overall study: Per donor, CD8 memory used one plate, CD8 naive used two, CD4 memory used three and CD4 naive used three. Study observations and caveats: Larger estimated richness was generally recorded for naive subsets relative to memory subsets.

Sequencing was performed with immunoSEQ multiplex PCR; in TCRdb, only in-frame clones are kept and a portion is missing. Of roughly 2.5 million clones in the sample, around nine tenths were seen once. CD4+ cells yielded CD45RA+ naive and CD45RA-negative memory subsets. Comment on this clone: The antigen is undetermined.

V lost 5 bases, J lost 2 bases, and 13 bases lay in between. From germline, CDR1 is SEHNR and CDR2 FQNEAQ (reference sequence). The CDR3 has 15 amino acids. Input material: naive CD4+ T cells sorted from blood. Subset given: CD45RA+ positively selected. V and J are TRBV7-9 and TRBJ2-1, with D perhaps being TRBD1 or TRBD2 (5 bases each). This sequence originates from a man younger than 35 in good health. DNA of the CDR3: TGTGCCAGCAGCGTTGGGGGTGAAACCTACAATGAGCAGTTCTTC. Its translation: CASSVGGETYNEQFF.